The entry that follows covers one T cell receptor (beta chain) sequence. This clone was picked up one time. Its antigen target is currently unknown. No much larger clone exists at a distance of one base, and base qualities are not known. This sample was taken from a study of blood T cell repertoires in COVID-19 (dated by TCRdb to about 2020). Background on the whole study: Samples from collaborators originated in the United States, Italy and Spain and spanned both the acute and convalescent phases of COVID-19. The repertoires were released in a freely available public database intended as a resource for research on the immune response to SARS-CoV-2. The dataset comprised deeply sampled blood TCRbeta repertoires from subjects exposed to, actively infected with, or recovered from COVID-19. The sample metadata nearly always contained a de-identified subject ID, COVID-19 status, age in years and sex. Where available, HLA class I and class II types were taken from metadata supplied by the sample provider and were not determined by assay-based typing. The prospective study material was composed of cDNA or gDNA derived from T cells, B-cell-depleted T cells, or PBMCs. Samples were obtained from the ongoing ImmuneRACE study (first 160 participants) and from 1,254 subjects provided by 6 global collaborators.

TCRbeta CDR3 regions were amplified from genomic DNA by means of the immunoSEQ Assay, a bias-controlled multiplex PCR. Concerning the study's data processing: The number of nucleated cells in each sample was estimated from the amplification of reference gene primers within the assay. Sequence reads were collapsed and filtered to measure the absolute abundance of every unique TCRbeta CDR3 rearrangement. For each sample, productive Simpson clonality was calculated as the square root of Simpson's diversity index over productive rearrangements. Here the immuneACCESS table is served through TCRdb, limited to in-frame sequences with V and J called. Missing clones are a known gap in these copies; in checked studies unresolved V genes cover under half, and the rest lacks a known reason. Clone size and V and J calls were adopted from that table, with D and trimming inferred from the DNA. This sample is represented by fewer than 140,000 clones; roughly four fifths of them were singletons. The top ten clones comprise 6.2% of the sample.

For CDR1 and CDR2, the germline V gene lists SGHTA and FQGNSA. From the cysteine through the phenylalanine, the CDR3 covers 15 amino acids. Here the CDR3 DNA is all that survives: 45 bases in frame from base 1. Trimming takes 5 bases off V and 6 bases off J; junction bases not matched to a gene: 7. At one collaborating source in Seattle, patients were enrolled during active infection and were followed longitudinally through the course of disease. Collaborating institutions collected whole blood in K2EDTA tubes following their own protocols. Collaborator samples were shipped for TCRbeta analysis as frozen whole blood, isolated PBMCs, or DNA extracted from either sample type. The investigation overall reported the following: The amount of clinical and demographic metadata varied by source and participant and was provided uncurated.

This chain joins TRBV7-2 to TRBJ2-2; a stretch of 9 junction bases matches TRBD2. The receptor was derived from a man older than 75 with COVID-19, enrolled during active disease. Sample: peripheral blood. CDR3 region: CASSLASGIPGELFF. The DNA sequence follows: TGTGCCAGCAGCCTTGCTAGCGGGATACCCGGGGAGCTGTTTTTT.